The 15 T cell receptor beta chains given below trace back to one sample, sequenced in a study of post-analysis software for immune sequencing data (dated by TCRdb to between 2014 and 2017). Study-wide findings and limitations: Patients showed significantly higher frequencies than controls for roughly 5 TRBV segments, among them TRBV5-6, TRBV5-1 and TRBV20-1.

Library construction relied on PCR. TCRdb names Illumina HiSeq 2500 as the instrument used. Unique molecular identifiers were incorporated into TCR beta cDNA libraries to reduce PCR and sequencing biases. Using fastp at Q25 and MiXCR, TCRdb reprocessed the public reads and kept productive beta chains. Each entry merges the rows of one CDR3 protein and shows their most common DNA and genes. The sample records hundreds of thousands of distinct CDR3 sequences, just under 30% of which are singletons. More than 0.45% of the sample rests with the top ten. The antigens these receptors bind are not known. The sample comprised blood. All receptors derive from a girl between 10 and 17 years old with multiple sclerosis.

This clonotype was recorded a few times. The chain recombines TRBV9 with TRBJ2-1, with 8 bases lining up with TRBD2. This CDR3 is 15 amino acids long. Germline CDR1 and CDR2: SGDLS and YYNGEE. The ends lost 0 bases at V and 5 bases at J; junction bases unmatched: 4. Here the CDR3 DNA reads TGTGCCAGCAGCGTAGAAGCGGGAGCCAACAATGAGCAGTTCTTC. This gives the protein CASSVEAGANNEQFF.

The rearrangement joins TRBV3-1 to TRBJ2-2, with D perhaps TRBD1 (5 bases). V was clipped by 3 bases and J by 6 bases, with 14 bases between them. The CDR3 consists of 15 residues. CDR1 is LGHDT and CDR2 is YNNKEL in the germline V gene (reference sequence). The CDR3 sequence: CASSQAALGAGELFF. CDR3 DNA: TGTGCCAGCAGCCAGGCCGCGCTAGGGGCCGGGGAGCTGTTTTTT.

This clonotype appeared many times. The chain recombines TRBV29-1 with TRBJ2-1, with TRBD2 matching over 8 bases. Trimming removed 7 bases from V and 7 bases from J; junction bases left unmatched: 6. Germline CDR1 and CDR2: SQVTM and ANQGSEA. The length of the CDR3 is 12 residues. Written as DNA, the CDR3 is TGCAGCGCCCGACTAGCGCTTAATGAGCAGTTCTTC. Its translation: CSARLALNEQFF.

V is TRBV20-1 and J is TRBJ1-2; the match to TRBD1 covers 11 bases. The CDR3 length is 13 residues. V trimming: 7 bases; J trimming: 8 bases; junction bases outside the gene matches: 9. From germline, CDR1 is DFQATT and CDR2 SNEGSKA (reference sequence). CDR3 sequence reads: CSVPGQGVGGYTF. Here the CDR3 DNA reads TGCAGTGTCCCGGGACAGGGGGTGGGCGGCTACACCTTC.

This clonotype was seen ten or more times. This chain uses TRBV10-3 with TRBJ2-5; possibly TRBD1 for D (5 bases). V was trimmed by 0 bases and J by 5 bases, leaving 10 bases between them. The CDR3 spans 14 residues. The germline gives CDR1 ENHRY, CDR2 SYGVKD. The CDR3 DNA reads TGTGCCATCAGTGAGTCGGTAAAGGGGGAGACCCAGTACTTC. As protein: CAISESVKGETQYF.

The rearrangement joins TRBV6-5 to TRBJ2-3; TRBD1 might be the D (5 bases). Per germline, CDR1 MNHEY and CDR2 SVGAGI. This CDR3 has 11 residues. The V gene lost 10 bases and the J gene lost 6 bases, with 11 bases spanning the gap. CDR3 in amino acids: CATAKGDTQYF. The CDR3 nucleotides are TGTGCCACCGCCAAGGGGGATACGCAGTATTTT.

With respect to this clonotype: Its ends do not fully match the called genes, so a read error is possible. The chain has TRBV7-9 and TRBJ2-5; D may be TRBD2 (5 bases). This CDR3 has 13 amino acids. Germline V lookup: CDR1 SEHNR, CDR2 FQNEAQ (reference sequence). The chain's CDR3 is CAGSRDLRGTQYF. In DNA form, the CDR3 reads TGTGCCGGCAGCCGCGACCTACGGGGGACCCAGTACTTC.

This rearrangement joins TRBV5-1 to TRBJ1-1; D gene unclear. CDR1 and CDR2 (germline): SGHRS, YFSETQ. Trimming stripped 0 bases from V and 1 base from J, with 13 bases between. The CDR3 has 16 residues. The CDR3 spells CASSLAVGRGNTEAFF. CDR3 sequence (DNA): TGCGCCAGCAGCTTGGCCGTCGGACGCGGGAACACTGAAGCTTTCTTT. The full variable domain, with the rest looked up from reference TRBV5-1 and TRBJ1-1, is KAGVTQTPRYLIKTRGQQVTLSCSPISGHRSVSWYQQTPGQGLQFLFEYFSETQRNKGNFPGRFSGRQFSNSRSEMNVSTLELGDSALYLCASSLAVGRGNTEAFFGQGTRLTVV.

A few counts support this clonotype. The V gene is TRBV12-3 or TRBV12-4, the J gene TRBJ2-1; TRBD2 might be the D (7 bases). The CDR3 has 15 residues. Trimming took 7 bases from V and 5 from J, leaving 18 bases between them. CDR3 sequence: CASTYWGGRDNEQFF. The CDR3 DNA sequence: TGTGCCAGCACCTATTGGGGGGGGCGCGACAATGAGCAGTTCTTC.

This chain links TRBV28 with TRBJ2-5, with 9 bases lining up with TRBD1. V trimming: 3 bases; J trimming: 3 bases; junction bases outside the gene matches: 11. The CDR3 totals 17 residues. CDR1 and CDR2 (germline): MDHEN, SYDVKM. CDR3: CASSFDLRDREKETQYF. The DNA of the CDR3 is TGTGCCAGCAGTTTCGACCTACGGGACAGGGAAAAAGAGACCCAGTACTTC.

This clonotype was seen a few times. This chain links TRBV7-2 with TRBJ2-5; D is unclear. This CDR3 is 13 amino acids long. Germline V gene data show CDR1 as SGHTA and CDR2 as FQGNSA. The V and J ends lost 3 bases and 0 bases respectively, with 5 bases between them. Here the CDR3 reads CASSLADQETQYF. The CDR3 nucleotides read TGTGCCAGCAGCTTGGCAGACCAAGAGACCCAGTACTTC. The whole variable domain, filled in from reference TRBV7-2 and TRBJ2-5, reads GAGVSQSPSNKVTEKGKDVELRCDPISGHTALYWYRQSLGQGLEFLIYFQGNSAPDKSGLPSDRFSAERTGGSVSTLTIQRTQQEDSAVYLCASSLADQETQYFGPGTRLLVL.

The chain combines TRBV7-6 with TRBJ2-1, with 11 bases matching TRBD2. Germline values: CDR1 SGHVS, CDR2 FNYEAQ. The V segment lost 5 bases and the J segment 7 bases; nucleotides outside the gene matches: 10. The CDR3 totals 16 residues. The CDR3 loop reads CASSASTSGSSNEQFF. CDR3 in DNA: TGTGCCAGCAGCGCGAGCACTAGCGGGAGCAGTAATGAGCAGTTCTTC. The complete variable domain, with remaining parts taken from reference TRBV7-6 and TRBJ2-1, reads GAGVSQSPRYKVTKRGQDVALRCDPISGHVSLYWYRQALGQGPEFLTYFNYEAQQDKSGLPNDRFSAERPEGSISTLTIQRTEQRDSAMYRCASSASTSGSSNEQFFGPGTRLTVL.

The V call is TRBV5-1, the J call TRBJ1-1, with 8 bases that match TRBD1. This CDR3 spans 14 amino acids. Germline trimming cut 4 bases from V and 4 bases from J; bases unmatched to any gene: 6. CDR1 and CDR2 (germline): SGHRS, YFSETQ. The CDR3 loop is CASSLRQGTTEAFF. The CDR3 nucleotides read TGCGCCAGCAGCCTCAGACAGGGGACCACTGAAGCTTTCTTT.

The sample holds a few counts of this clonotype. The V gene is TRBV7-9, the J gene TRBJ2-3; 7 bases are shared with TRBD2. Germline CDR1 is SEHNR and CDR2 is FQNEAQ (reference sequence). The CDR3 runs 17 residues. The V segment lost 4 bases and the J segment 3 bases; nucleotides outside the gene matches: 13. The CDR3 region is CASSSPPASGETDTQYF. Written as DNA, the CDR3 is TGTGCCAGCAGCTCCCCTCCTGCGAGCGGGGAGACAGATACGCAGTATTTT.

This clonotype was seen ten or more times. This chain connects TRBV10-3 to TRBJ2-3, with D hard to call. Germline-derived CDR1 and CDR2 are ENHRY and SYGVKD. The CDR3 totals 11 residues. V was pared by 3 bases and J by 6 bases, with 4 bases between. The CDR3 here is CAISDPDTQYF. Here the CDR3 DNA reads TGTGCCATCAGTGATCCGGATACGCAGTATTTT.